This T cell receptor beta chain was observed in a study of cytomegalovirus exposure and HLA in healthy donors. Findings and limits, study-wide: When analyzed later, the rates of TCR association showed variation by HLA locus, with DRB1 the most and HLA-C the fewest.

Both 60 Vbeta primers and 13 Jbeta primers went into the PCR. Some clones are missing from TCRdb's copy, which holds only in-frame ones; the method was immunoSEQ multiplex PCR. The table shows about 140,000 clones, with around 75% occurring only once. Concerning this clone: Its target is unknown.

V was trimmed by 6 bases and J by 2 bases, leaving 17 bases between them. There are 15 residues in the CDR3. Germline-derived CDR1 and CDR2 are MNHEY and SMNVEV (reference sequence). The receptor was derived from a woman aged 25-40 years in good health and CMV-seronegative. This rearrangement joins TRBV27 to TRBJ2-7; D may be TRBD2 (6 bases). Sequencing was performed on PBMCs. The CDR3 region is CASSFSFAGTYEQYF. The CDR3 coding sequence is TGTGCCAGCAGCTTCTCTTTCGCGGGAACCTACGAGCAGTACTTC.